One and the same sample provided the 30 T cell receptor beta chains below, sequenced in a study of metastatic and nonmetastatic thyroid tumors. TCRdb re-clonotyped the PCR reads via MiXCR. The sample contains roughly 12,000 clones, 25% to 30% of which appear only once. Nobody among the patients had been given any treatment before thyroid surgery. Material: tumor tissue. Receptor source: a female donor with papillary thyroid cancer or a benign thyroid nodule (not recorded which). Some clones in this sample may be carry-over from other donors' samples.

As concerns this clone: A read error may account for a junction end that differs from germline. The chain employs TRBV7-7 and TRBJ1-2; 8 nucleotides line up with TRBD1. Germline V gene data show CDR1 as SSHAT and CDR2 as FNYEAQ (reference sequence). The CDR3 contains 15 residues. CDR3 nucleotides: TGTGCTAGCAGCTTATCCTCAGGGGGCGACTATGGCTACACCTTC. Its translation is CASSLSSGGDYGYTF.

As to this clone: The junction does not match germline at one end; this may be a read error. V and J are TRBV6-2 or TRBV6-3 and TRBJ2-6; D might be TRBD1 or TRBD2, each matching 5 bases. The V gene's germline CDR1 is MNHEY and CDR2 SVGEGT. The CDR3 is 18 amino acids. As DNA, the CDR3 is TGTGCCCGCAGTTTCCTCCCTCGCTCGGGGTCTGGGGCCAACGTCCTGACGTTC. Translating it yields CARSFLPRSGSGANVLTF.

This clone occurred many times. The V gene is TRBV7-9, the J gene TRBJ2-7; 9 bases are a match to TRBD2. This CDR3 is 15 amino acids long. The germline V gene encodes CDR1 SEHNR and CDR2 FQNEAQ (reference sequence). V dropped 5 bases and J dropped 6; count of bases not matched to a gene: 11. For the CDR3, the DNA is TGTGCCAGCAGCGCCCCCGGGACTAGCTCGGCCGAGCAGTACTTC. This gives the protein CASSAPGTSSAEQYF.

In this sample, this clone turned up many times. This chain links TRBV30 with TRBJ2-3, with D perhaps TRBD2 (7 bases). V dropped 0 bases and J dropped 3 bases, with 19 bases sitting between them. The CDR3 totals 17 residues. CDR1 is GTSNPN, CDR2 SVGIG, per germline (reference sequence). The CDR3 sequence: CAWSVGLRGGTTDTQYF. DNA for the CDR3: TGTGCCTGGAGTGTAGGACTGAGGGGGGGTACGACAGATACGCAGTATTTT. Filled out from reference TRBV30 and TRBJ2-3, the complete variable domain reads SQTIHQWPATLVQPVGSPLSLECTVEGTSNPNLYWYRQAAGRGLQLLFYSVGIGQISSEVPQNLSASRPQDRQFILSSKKLLLSDSGFYLCAWSVGLRGGTTDTQYFGPGTRLTVL.

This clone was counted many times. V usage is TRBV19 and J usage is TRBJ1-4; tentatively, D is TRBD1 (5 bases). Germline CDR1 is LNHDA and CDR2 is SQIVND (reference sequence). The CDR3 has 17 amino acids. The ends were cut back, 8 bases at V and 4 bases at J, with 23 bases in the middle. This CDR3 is CASGGGAGQLLNEKLFF. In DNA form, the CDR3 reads TGTGCCAGTGGGGGAGGGGCAGGACAACTCCTTAATGAAAAACTGTTTTTT.

The CDR3 region is CASSQDQGQAGQPQHF. As DNA, the CDR3 is TGTGCCAGCAGCCAAGATCAGGGACAGGCCGGTCAGCCCCAGCATTTT. The V call is TRBV4-2, the J call TRBJ1-5, with 8 bases aligning to TRBD1. Germline loops: CDR1 LGHNA, CDR2 YNFKEQ. The CDR3 contains 16 residues. J gave up 6 bases and V 0 bases, and 7 bases lay outside the gene matches.

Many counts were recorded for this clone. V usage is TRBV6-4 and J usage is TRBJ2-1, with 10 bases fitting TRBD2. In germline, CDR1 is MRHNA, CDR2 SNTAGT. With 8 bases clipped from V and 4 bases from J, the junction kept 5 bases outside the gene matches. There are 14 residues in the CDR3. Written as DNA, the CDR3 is TGTGCCAGCGCTAGCGGGGGAAAATACAATGAGCAGTTCTTC. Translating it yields CASASGGKYNEQFF.

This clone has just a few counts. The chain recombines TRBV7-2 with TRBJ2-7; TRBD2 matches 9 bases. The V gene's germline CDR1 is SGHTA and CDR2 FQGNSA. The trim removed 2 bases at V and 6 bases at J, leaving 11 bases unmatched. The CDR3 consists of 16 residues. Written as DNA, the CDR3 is TGTGCCAGCAGCTTATCGTCTAGCGGGATTCTGCGCGAGCAGTACTTC. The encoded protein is CASSLSSSGILREQYF.

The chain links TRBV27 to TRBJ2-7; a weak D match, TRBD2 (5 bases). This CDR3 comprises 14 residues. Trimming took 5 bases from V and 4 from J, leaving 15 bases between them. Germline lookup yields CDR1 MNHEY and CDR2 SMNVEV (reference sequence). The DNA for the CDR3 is TGTGCCAGCAGTCTAGCTAGCTGGAGTTACGAGCAGTACTTC. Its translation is CASSLASWSYEQYF.

CDR3 sequence: CASSEGTGGTEAFF. The CDR3 region has the DNA TGTGCCAGCAGTGAAGGGACAGGGGGCACTGAAGCTTTCTTT. V is TRBV6-1 and J is TRBJ1-1, with TRBD1 matching over 10 bases. CDR1 MNHNS and CDR2 SASEGT come from the germline V gene. J was trimmed by 4 bases and V by 1 base; bases with no gene match: 0. The CDR3 has 14 amino acids.

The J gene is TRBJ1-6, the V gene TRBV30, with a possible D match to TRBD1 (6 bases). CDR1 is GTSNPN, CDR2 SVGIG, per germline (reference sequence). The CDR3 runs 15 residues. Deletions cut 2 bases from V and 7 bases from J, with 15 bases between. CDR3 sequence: CAWSHRDMLNSPLHF. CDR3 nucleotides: TGTGCCTGGAGTCACCGGGACATGCTGAATTCACCCCTCCACTTT.

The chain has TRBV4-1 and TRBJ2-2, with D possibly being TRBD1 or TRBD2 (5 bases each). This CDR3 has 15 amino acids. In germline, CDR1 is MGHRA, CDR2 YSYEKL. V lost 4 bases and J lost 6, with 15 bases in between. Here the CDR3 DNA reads TGCGCCAGCAGCCCGAGGGGTCCCCAACCCGGGGAGCTGTTTTTT. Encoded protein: CASSPRGPQPGELFF.

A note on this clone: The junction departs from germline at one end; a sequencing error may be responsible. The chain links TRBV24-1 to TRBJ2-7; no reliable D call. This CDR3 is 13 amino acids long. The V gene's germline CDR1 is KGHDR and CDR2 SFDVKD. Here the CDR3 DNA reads TGTGCCGCCAGCGATTTGAACGGGTACGAGCAGTACTTC. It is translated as CAASDLNGYEQYF.

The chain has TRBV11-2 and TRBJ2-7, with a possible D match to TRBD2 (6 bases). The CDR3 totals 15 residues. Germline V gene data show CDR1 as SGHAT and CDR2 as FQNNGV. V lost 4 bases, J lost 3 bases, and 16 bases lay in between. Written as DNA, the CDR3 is TGTGCCAGCAGCTCCACGACCGGGGGATACTACGAGCAGTACTTC. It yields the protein CASSSTTGGYYEQYF.

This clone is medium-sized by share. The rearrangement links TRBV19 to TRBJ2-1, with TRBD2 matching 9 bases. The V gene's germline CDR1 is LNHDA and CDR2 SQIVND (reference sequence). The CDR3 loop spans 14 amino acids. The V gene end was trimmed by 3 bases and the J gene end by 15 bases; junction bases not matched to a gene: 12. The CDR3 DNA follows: TGTGCCAGTAGTATGTTAGCGGGAGCTTCTCCGCCGTTCTTC. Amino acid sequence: CASSMLAGASPPFF.

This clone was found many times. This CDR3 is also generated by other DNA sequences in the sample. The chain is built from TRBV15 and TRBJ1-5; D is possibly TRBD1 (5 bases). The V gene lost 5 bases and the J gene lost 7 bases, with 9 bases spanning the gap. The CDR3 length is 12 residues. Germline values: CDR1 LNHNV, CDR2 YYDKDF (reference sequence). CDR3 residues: CATSPGDQPQHF. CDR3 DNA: TGTGCCACCAGCCCCGGGGACCAGCCCCAGCATTTT.

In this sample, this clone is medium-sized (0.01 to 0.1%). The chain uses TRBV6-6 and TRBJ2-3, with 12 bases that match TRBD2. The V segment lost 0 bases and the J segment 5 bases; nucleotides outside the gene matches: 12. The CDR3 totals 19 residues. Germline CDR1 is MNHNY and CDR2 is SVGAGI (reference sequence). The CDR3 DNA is TGTGCCAGCAGTTACTCCGGCTCTAGCGGGAGGGCCAAGGGAGATACGCAGTATTTT. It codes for CASSYSGSSGRAKGDTQYF.

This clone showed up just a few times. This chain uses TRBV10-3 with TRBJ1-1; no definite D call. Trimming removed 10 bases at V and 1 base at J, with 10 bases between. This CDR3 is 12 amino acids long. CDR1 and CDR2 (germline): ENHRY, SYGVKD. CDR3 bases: TGTGCCACACTCACAGAGAACACTGAAGCTTTCTTT. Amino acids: CATLTENTEAFF.

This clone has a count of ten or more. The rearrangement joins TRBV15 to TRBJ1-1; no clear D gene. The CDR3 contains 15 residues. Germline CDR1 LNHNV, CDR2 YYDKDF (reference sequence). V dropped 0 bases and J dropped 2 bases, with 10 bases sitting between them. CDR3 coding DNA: TGTGCCACCAGCAGAGATCTCTGGGTAAACACTGAAGCTTTCTTT. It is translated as CATSRDLWVNTEAFF.

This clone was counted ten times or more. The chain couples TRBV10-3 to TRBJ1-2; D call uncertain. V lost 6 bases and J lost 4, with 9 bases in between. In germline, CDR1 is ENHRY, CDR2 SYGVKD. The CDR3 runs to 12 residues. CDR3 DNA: TGTGCCATCAGCGCGGGCAGCTATGGCTACACCTTC. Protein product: CAISAGSYGYTF.

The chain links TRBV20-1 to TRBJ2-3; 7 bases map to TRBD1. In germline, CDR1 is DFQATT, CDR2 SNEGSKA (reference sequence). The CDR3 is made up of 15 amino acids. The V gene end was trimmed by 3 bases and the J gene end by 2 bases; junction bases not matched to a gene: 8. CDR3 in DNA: TGCAGTGCTAGCCCCAGGGGGAAGAACACAGATACGCAGTATTTT. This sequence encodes CSASPRGKNTDTQYF.

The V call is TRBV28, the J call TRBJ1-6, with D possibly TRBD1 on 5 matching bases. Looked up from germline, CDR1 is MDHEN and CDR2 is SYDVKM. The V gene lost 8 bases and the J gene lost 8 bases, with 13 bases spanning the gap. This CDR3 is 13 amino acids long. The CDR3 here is CASVGGGDSPLHF. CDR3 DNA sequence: TGTGCCAGCGTCGGGGGGGGAGATTCACCCCTCCACTTT.

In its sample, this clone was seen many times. The CDR3 here is CASKGGLRNQPQHF. CDR3 in DNA: TGTGCCAGCAAAGGGGGGCTCCGCAATCAGCCCCAGCATTTT. This chain uses TRBV28 with TRBJ1-5, with a possible D match to TRBD1 (6 bases). CDR1 and CDR2 (germline): MDHEN, SYDVKM. CDR3 length equals 14 residues. V was clipped by 7 bases and J by 2 bases, with 12 bases between them.

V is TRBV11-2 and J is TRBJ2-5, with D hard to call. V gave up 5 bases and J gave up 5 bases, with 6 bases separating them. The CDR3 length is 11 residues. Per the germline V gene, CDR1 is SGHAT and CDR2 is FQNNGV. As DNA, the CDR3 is TGTGCCAGCAGCCCGAGTGAGACCCAGTACTTC. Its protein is CASSPSETQYF.

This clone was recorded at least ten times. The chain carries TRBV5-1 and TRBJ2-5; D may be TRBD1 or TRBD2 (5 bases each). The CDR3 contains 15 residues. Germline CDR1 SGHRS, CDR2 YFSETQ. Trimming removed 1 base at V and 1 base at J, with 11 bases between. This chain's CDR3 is CASSLTGRTQETQYF. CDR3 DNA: TGCGCCAGCAGCTTGACGGGGCGGACCCAAGAGACCCAGTACTTC. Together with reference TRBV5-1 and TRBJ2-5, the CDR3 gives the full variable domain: KAGVTQTPRYLIKTRGQQVTLSCSPISGHRSVSWYQQTPGQGLQFLFEYFSETQRNKGNFPGRFSGRQFSNSRSEMNVSTLELGDSALYLCASSLTGRTQETQYFGPGTRLLVL.

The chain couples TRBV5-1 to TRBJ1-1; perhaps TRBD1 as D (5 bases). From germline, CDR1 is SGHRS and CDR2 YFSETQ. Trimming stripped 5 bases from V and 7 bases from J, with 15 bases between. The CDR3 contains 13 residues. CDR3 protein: CASSRTYSVEAFF. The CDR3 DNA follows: TGCGCCAGCAGTCGGACATACTCCGTTGAAGCTTTCTTT.

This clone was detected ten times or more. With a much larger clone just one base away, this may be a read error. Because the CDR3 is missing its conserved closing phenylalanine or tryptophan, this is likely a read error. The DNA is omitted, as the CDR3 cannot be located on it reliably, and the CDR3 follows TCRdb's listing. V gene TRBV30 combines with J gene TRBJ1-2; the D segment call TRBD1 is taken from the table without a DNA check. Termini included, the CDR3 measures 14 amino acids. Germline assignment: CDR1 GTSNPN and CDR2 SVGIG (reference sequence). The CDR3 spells CARTAPGQFYGGTL.

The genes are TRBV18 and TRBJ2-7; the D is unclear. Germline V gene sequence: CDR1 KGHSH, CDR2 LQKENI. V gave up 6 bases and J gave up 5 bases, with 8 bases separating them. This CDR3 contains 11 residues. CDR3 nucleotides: TGTGCCAGCTCCCGAGCGAACGAGCAGTACTTC. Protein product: CASSRANEQYF.

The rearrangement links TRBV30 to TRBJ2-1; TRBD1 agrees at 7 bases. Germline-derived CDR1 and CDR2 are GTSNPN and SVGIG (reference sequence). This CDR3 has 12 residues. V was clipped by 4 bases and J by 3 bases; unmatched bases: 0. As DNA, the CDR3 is TGTGCCTGGACAGGGGGCTACAATGAGCAGTTCTTC. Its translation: CAWTGGYNEQFF.

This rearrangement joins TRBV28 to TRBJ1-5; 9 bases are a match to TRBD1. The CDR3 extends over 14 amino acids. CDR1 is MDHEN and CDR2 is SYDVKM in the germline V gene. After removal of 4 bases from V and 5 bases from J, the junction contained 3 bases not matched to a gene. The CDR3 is CASSSGQGYQPQHF. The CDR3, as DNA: TGTGCCAGCAGTTCCGGACAGGGGTATCAGCCCCAGCATTTT.